The 16 T cell receptor beta chains below come from one sample, sequenced in a study of T cells in women clearing cervical HPV infection. TCRdb keeps only in-frame clones here, not all; method: immunoSEQ multiplex PCR. The repertoire table contains over 45,000 clones. Sequenced sample: blood buffy coat. These receptors were collected from a woman between 18 and 70 years old with a cervical HPV16 infection that either progressed to CIN3+ or cleared (not recorded which).

On this clone: The CDR3 end lies 3 residues beyond the end of the read and is filled in from the germline J gene. V usage is TRBV7-9 and J usage is TRBJ2-5; 7 bases fit TRBD2. CDR3 length equals 15 residues. The germline gives CDR1 SEHNR, CDR2 FQNEAQ (reference sequence). Unmatched junction bases numbered 7, after V lost 4 bases and J lost 2 bases. Incomplete CDR3 DNA: TGTGCCAGCAGCTCACGCTTGGGACTACAAGAGACC. The encoded protein is CASSSRLGLQET. From start to end, the CDR3 is CASSSRLGLQETQYF.

Points on this clone: The CDR3 end falls 3 residues outside the read, so it is completed with the germline J gene. This chain links TRBV20-1 with TRBJ2-5; D gene uncertain. Germline lookup yields CDR1 DFQATT and CDR2 SNEGSKA (reference sequence). Trimming took 1 base from V and 3 from J, leaving 6 bases between them. The CDR3 covers 12 residues. The CDR3 loop reads CSARAQKETQYF. The sequenced part of the CDR3 DNA is TGCAGTGCTAGAGCACAGAAAGAGACC.

Concerning this clone: Coverage ceases 3 residues before the CDR3 finishes, and the germline J gene fills in the end. V gene TRBV6-1 combines with J gene TRBJ2-7; 7 bases are shared with TRBD2. V lost 1 base to trimming and J lost 3 bases; unmatched junction nucleotides: 6. The CDR3 loop spans 15 amino acids. Germline values: CDR1 MNHNS, CDR2 SASEGT. This CDR3 reads CASSEGTSRIYEQYF. CDR3 bases read: TGTGCCAGCAGTGAAGGGACTAGTCGTATCTACGAG.

As concerns this clone: The read finishes 3 residues shy of the CDR3 end, and the germline J gene is used to complete it. The V and J genes are TRBV20-1 and TRBJ2-3; tentative D call: TRBD2 (6 bases). Trimming pared 2 bases from V and 6 bases from J, leaving 12 bases between. The length of the CDR3 is 13 residues. Germline CDR1 DFQATT, CDR2 SNEGSKA (reference sequence). CDR3 region: CSARLPGGDTQYF. Partial CDR3 DNA: TGCAGTGCTAGACTTCCAGGAGGGGATACG.

Comment on this clone: Coverage ceases 3 residues before the CDR3 finishes, and the germline J gene fills in the end. V gene TRBV10-3 combines with J gene TRBJ2-7; maybe TRBD1 (6 bases). V dropped 6 bases and J dropped 3 bases, with 15 bases sitting between them. The CDR3 is made up of 14 amino acids. Germline CDR1 ENHRY, CDR2 SYGVKD. CDR3 region: CAIRNRDTYYEQYF. The DNA read from the CDR3 is TGTGCCATCAGGAACCGGGACACCTACTACGAG.

As for this clone: Sequencing ends 3 residues short of the CDR3 end; the germline J gene provides the rest. V is TRBV11-2 and J is TRBJ2-5; D is ambiguous. The CDR3 covers 12 residues. Germline lookup yields CDR1 SGHAT and CDR2 FQNNGV. V lost 2 bases to trimming and J lost 6 bases, with 7 bases between them. Partial CDR3 DNA: TGTGCCAGCAGCTTAAAGGGTCAGACC. Amino acids: CASSLKGQT. The whole CDR3 protein is CASSLKGQTQYF.

Points on this clone: The sequence runs out 3 residues before the end of the CDR3; the remainder is reconstructed from the germline J gene. V gene TRBV11-2 combines with J gene TRBJ2-3, with D perhaps TRBD2 (6 bases). The V end was cut by 4 bases, the J end by 0 bases, with 11 bases between. The germline gives CDR1 SGHAT, CDR2 FQNNGV. The CDR3 has 15 amino acids. The sequenced part of the CDR3 DNA is TGTGCCAGCAGCTCCCTAGCGACTAGCACAGATACG. It specifies CASSSLATSTDT. The complete CDR3 sequence is CASSSLATSTDTQYF.

Worth noting for this clone: The CDR3 end lies 3 residues beyond the end of the read and is filled in from the germline J gene. The chain is built from TRBV11-2 and TRBJ1-2; possibly TRBD1 for D (5 bases). V lost 4 bases and J lost 4, with 13 bases in between. Germline CDR1 SGHAT, CDR2 FQNNGV. The CDR3 is 14 residues long. Incomplete CDR3 DNA: TGTGCCAGCAGCTCCTCCGCCAGGGCCTATGGC. Encoded protein: CASSSSARAYG. The entire CDR3 is CASSSSARAYGYTF.

Points on this clone: The read falls 3 residues short of the CDR3 end, and the missing part is taken from the germline J gene. The rearrangement joins TRBV20-1 to TRBJ1-6; weak D call: TRBD1 (6 bases). From germline, CDR1 is DFQATT and CDR2 SNEGSKA (reference sequence). The CDR3 has 14 residues. V dropped 0 bases and J dropped 10 bases, with 13 bases sitting between them. Incomplete CDR3 DNA: TGCAGTGCTAGAGATCAGACAGGTCGATCACCC. This gives the protein CSARDQTGRSP. From start to end, the CDR3 is CSARDQTGRSPLHF.

Worth noting for this clone: The CDR3 end lies 3 residues beyond the end of the read and is filled in from the germline J gene. The V call is TRBV7-2, the J call TRBJ1-4, with a tentative D call TRBD1 (5 bases). Germline V gene data show CDR1 as SGHTA and CDR2 as FQGNSA. The length of the CDR3 is 15 residues. The V and J ends lost 6 bases and 1 base respectively, with 12 bases between them. This CDR3 reads CASSPSGGTNEKLFF. The CDR3 DNA, read in part, is TGTGCCAGCAGTCCCTCGGGGGGAACTAATGAAAAA.

About this clone: The sequence runs out 3 residues before the end of the CDR3; the remainder is reconstructed from the germline J gene. This specimen includes other DNA sequences encoding the same CDR3. The chain joins TRBV5-6 to TRBJ1-1; no definite D call. Trimming took 1 base from V and 0 from J, leaving 4 bases between them. CDR1 is SGHDT, CDR2 YYEEEE, per germline. The CDR3 sequence is 13 residues long. The part of the CDR3 DNA that was read is TGTGCCAGCAGCTTGAGGTTGAACACTGAA. Its translation: CASSLRLNTE. In full, the CDR3 reads CASSLRLNTEAFF.

The CDR3 sequence: CASSLVLNLRETQYF. Partial CDR3 DNA: TGTGCCAGCAGTTTAGTACTAAACCTAAGAGAGACC. J is TRBJ2-5 and V is TRBV28; no reliable D call. The read comes to an end 3 residues before the CDR3 does, leaving the germline J gene to fill in the end. The CDR3 consists of 15 residues. Germline CDR1 and CDR2: MDHEN and SYDVKM. With 2 bases removed from V and 4 bases from J, the gap between germline ends came to 14 bases.

As concerns this clone: The CDR3 is cut off 3 residues early in the read; its end comes from the germline J gene. The chain links TRBV11-3 to TRBJ2-1, with 11 bases identical to TRBD2. Germline CDR1 and CDR2: SGHNT and YENEEA. The length of the CDR3 is 15 residues. Trimming cost V 1 base and J 7 bases; bases outside gene matches: 3. CDR3 region: CASSLVAGGSNEQFF. The CDR3 bases that were read are TGTGCCAGCAGCTTAGTAGCGGGAGGGTCGAATGAG.

As to this clone: The read ends 3 residues early relative to the CDR3; the germline J gene fills the gap. The V call is TRBV11-2, the J call TRBJ2-6; no clear D. This CDR3 contains 13 residues. Germline CDR1 SGHAT, CDR2 FQNNGV. The ends were cut back, 7 bases at V and 2 bases at J, with 6 bases in the middle. CDR3 bases read: TGTGCCAGCATGGTAGCTGGGGCCAACGTC. This gives the protein CASMVAGANV. The full CDR3 reads CASMVAGANVLTF.

Remarks on this clone: The CDR3 extends 3 residues past the end of the read, so its final part is completed from the germline J gene. The chain recombines TRBV7-6 with TRBJ2-5; 11 bases are shared with TRBD1. The length of the CDR3 is 17 residues. V trimming: 5 bases; J trimming: 6 bases; junction bases outside the gene matches: 14. Per germline, CDR1 SGHVS and CDR2 FNYEAQ. CDR3 sequence reads: CASSPRRAGQGAKTQYF. CDR3 bases read: TGTGCCAGCAGCCCTAGACGGGCAGGACAGGGGGCCAAGACC. Drawing the rest from reference TRBV7-6 and TRBJ2-5, the complete variable domain is GAGVSQSPRYKVTKRGQDVALRCDPISGHVSLYWYRQALGQGPEFLTYFNYEAQQDKSGLPNDRFSAERPEGSISTLTIQRTEQRDSAMYRCASSPRRAGQGAKTQYFGPGTRLLVL.

To note about this clone: The read stops 3 residues short of the end of the CDR3; the missing end is completed from the germline J gene. The V and J genes are TRBV7-8 and TRBJ2-7, with D unclear. The CDR3 extends over 12 amino acids. The V end was cut by 4 bases, the J end by 5 bases, with 9 bases between. Germline V gene lookup returns CDR1 SGHVS and CDR2 FQNEAQ. The covered CDR3 bases are TGTGCCAGCAGCTCCCGACTTGACGAG. Its translation: CASSSRLDE. In full, the CDR3 is CASSSRLDEQYF.